This TCR beta chain is from a study of neurological immune-mediated disorders. TCRdb itself ran the 5' RACE reads through MiXCR, one entry per CDR3 protein. The table shows over 35,000 distinct CDR3 sequences, with roughly 2.5% occurring only once. The CDR3 covers 15 residues. Germline V gene sequence: CDR1 SGHRS, CDR2 YFSETQ. The V gene end was trimmed by 6 bases and the J gene end by 5 bases; junction bases not matched to a gene: 12. In this sample, this clonotype turned up many times. The antigen is undetermined. Findings and caveats of the study: The level of TCR clonal expansion was highest in patients with HTLV-1-associated myelopathy and lowest in multiple sclerosis, where it fell below the level seen in healthy controls. Neither clinical nor MRI features showed any association with the multiple sclerosis repertoire cluster, and the authors stated that larger cohorts are needed.

The source of this sequence is a young man with multiple sclerosis. The genes are TRBV5-1 and TRBJ1-2; 8 positions agree with TRBD1. The sample was PBMCs. The CDR3 DNA reads as TGCGCCAGCACCGAATCTGTGGGGACAGGATATGGCTACACCTTC. It specifies CASTESVGTGYGYTF. Complete variable domain (other parts from reference TRBV5-1 and TRBJ1-2): KAGVTQTPRYLIKTRGQQVTLSCSPISGHRSVSWYQQTPGQGLQFLFEYFSETQRNKGNFPGRFSGRQFSNSRSEMNVSTLELGDSALYLCASTESVGTGYGYTFGSGTRLTVV.